This is a list of T cell receptor beta chains from one sample in a study of blood T cells in healthy people across ages. TCRdb independently ran MiXCR on the 5' RACE reads; one entry per CDR3 protein. The table shows about 1.1 million distinct CDR3 sequences, with less than 45% occurring only once. The sample comprised blood. These receptor sequences come from a man aged 18 to 29 in good health. CDR3s include the opening cysteine and the closing phenylalanine or tryptophan. Fields, in order: D gene, CDR3 length, V gene, J gene, clone size, CDR3 protein, CDR3 DNA. D genes are given only for firm matches. The size of a clone is reported for some rows only, either as once, few or many, or as a class for expanded clones.

D gene: -
CDR3 length: 16
V gene: TRBV7-9
J gene: TRBJ2-6
clone size: -
CDR3 protein: CASSLDRRSGANVLTF
CDR3 DNA: TGTGCCAGCAGCTTAGACAGGCGCTCTGGGGCCAACGTCCTGACTTTC

D gene: -
CDR3 length: 13
V gene: TRBV29-1
J gene: TRBJ2-3
clone size: many
CDR3 protein: CSDGEGELDTQYF
CDR3 DNA: TGCAGCGATGGCGAAGGGGAATTAGATACGCAGTATTTT

D gene: TRBD2
CDR3 length: 17
V gene: TRBV7-3
J gene: TRBJ2-3
clone size: few
CDR3 protein: CASSTPRGSSGGDTQYF
CDR3 DNA: TGTGCCAGCAGCACCCCGAGGGGCTCTAGCGGGGGTGATACGCAGTATTTT

D gene: TRBD1
CDR3 length: 15
V gene: TRBV7-2
J gene: TRBJ1-5
clone size: -
CDR3 protein: CASSDSGTGDQPQHF
CDR3 DNA: TGTGCCAGCAGCGATTCCGGGACAGGGGATCAGCCCCAGCATTTT

D gene: -
CDR3 length: 13
V gene: TRBV7-9
J gene: TRBJ1-1
clone size: -
CDR3 protein: CASSLGPNREAFF
CDR3 DNA: TGTGCCAGCAGCTTAGGACCCAACCGGGAAGCTTTCTTT

D gene: -
CDR3 length: 13
V gene: TRBV12-3/TRBV12-4
J gene: TRBJ2-1
clone size: -
CDR3 protein: CASSQRQNNEQFF
CDR3 DNA: TGTGCCAGCAGTCAAAGACAGAACAATGAGCAGTTCTTC

D gene: -
CDR3 length: 14
V gene: TRBV7-8
J gene: TRBJ2-1
clone size: -
CDR3 protein: CASSSNRVNNEQFF
CDR3 DNA: TGTGCCAGCAGCTCCAACAGGGTGAACAATGAGCAGTTCTTC

D gene: -
CDR3 length: 14
V gene: TRBV3-1
J gene: TRBJ1-2
clone size: few
CDR3 protein: CASSQGTPNYGYTF
CDR3 DNA: TGTGCCAGCAGCCAAGGAACCCCGAACTATGGCTACACCTTC

D gene: -
CDR3 length: 14
V gene: TRBV7-8
J gene: TRBJ1-1
clone size: -
CDR3 protein: CASSRQELGTEAFF
CDR3 DNA: TGTGCCAGCAGCCGACAGGAGTTGGGCACTGAAGCTTTCTTT

D gene: TRBD1
CDR3 length: 14
V gene: TRBV18
J gene: TRBJ1-1
clone size: -
CDR3 protein: CASNTGTGDTEAFF
CDR3 DNA: TGTGCCAGTAATACCGGGACAGGGGACACTGAAGCTTTCTTT

D gene: TRBD1
CDR3 length: 14
V gene: TRBV12-3/TRBV12-4
J gene: TRBJ1-2
clone size: many
CDR3 protein: CASSSPGQQRGYTF
CDR3 DNA: TGTGCCAGCAGTTCCCCGGGACAGCAAAGAGGCTACACCTTC

D gene: TRBD1
CDR3 length: 15
V gene: TRBV20-1
J gene: TRBJ2-2
clone size: few
CDR3 protein: CSARAQQGHTGELFF
CDR3 DNA: TGCAGTGCTAGAGCCCAACAGGGGCACACCGGGGAGCTGTTTTTT

D gene: -
CDR3 length: 13
V gene: TRBV6-5
J gene: TRBJ1-2
clone size: few
CDR3 protein: CASSYSRGLGYTF
CDR3 DNA: TGTGCCAGCAGTTACTCGAGAGGGTTGGGCTACACCTTC

D gene: -
CDR3 length: 16
V gene: TRBV6-2/TRBV6-3
J gene: TRBJ2-6
clone size: -
CDR3 protein: CASSPPSLSGANVLTF
CDR3 DNA: TGTGCCAGCAGCCCCCCATCCCTCTCTGGGGCCAACGTCCTGACTTTC

D gene: -
CDR3 length: 14
V gene: TRBV29-1
J gene: TRBJ1-6
clone size: few
CDR3 protein: CSVCVQVYNSPLHF
CDR3 DNA: TGCAGCGTTTGTGTTCAGGTCTATAATTCACCCCTCCACTTT

D gene: -
CDR3 length: 12
V gene: TRBV7-2
J gene: TRBJ2-5
clone size: -
CDR3 protein: CASSLGGRPQYF
CDR3 DNA: TGTGCCAGCAGCTTAGGTGGTAGGCCTCAGTACTTC

D gene: -
CDR3 length: 14
V gene: TRBV7-2
J gene: TRBJ1-4
clone size: -
CDR3 protein: CASSFDKPNEKLFF
CDR3 DNA: TGTGCCAGCAGCTTCGACAAACCTAATGAAAAACTGTTTTTT

D gene: -
CDR3 length: 16
V gene: TRBV4-3
J gene: TRBJ2-7
clone size: -
CDR3 protein: CASSLGGGHGSNEQYF
CDR3 DNA: TGCGCCAGCAGCCTGGGGGGGGGCCATGGTAGCAATGAGCAGTACTTC

D gene: -
CDR3 length: 16
V gene: TRBV25-1
J gene: TRBJ1-2
clone size: -
CDR3 protein: CASSAPGQVGDYGYTF
CDR3 DNA: TGTGCCAGCAGTGCCCCGGGACAAGTAGGAGACTATGGCTACACCTTC

D gene: -
CDR3 length: 15
V gene: TRBV7-2
J gene: TRBJ1-5
clone size: -
CDR3 protein: CASSLVADSNQPQHF
CDR3 DNA: TGTGCCAGCAGCTTAGTAGCAGATAGCAATCAGCCCCAGCATTTT

D gene: TRBD2
CDR3 length: 15
V gene: TRBV5-1
J gene: TRBJ2-1
clone size: -
CDR3 protein: CASSKLAGGPNEQFF
CDR3 DNA: TGCGCCAGCAGCAAACTAGCGGGGGGGCCAAATGAGCAGTTCTTC

D gene: TRBD1
CDR3 length: 12
V gene: TRBV6-2/TRBV6-3
J gene: TRBJ2-1
clone size: few
CDR3 protein: CASSFTQGVEFF
CDR3 DNA: TGTGCCAGCAGTTTCACCCAGGGGGTAGAGTTCTTC

D gene: -
CDR3 length: 15
V gene: TRBV27
J gene: TRBJ1-1
clone size: -
CDR3 protein: CASRVGPLTGTEAFF
CDR3 DNA: TGTGCCAGCAGAGTTGGTCCTTTAACGGGCACTGAAGCTTTCTTT

D gene: -
CDR3 length: 13
V gene: TRBV12-3/TRBV12-4
J gene: TRBJ1-1
clone size: -
CDR3 protein: CASEEQPNTEAFF
CDR3 DNA: TGTGCCAGCGAGGAACAGCCGAACACTGAAGCTTTCTTT

D gene: TRBD1
CDR3 length: 13
V gene: TRBV20-1
J gene: TRBJ2-7
clone size: few
CDR3 protein: CSAMTGSGYEQYF
CDR3 DNA: TGCAGTGCTATGACAGGGTCAGGCTACGAGCAGTACTTC

D gene: -
CDR3 length: 14
V gene: TRBV2
J gene: TRBJ1-1
clone size: -
CDR3 protein: CASSIITVNTEAFF
CDR3 DNA: TGTGCCAGCAGTATAATAACGGTGAACACTGAAGCTTTCTTT

D gene: -
CDR3 length: 13
V gene: TRBV24-1
J gene: TRBJ1-5
clone size: -
CDR3 protein: CATGHRSNQPQHF
CDR3 DNA: TGTGCCACCGGACACCGTAGCAATCAGCCCCAGCATTTT

D gene: TRBD1
CDR3 length: 14
V gene: TRBV7-9
J gene: TRBJ1-2
clone size: few
CDR3 protein: CASSSTGLGYGYTF
CDR3 DNA: TGTGCCAGCAGCTCGACAGGGTTGGGCTATGGCTACACCTTC

D gene: TRBD1
CDR3 length: 16
V gene: TRBV5-5
J gene: TRBJ2-2
clone size: -
CDR3 protein: CASSLARGQSTGELFF
CDR3 DNA: TGTGCCAGCAGCTTGGCCAGGGGGCAAAGCACCGGGGAGCTGTTTTTT

D gene: -
CDR3 length: 15
V gene: TRBV12-3/TRBV12-4
J gene: TRBJ1-2
clone size: few
CDR3 protein: CASSLGGSIGYGYTF
CDR3 DNA: TGTGCCAGCAGTTTAGGAGGAAGTATTGGCTATGGCTACACCTTC

D gene: -
CDR3 length: 13
V gene: TRBV6-1
J gene: TRBJ1-5
clone size: many
CDR3 protein: CASSLQGSQPQHF
CDR3 DNA: TGTGCCAGCAGTCTACAGGGCAGTCAGCCCCAGCATTTT

D gene: TRBD2
CDR3 length: 16
V gene: TRBV29-1
J gene: TRBJ2-2
clone size: few
CDR3 protein: CSTSPGLAENTGELFF
CDR3 DNA: TGCAGCACTTCGCCGGGACTAGCGGAGAACACCGGGGAGCTGTTTTTT

D gene: -
CDR3 length: 15
V gene: TRBV12-5
J gene: TRBJ2-2
clone size: many
CDR3 protein: CASGLGAMNTGELFF
CDR3 DNA: TGTGCTAGTGGTTTAGGGGCCATGAACACCGGGGAGCTGTTTTTT

D gene: TRBD1
CDR3 length: 16
V gene: TRBV30
J gene: TRBJ2-3
clone size: -
CDR3 protein: CAWSVRGTELTDTQYF
CDR3 DNA: TGTGCCTGGAGTGTACGAGGGACAGAACTCACAGATACGCAGTATTTT

D gene: TRBD2
CDR3 length: 16
V gene: TRBV7-2
J gene: TRBJ2-3
clone size: -
CDR3 protein: CASGGLAGGGPDTQYF
CDR3 DNA: TGTGCCAGCGGAGGACTAGCGGGAGGGGGGCCAGATACGCAGTATTTT

D gene: -
CDR3 length: 15
V gene: TRBV2
J gene: TRBJ2-1
clone size: few
CDR3 protein: CASSARGSSYNEQFF
CDR3 DNA: TGTGCCAGCAGTGCTCGCGGTAGCTCCTACAATGAGCAGTTCTTC

D gene: TRBD1
CDR3 length: 14
V gene: TRBV9
J gene: TRBJ2-3
clone size: -
CDR3 protein: CASSVTGLTDTQYF
CDR3 DNA: TGTGCCAGCAGCGTGACAGGGCTAACAGATACGCAGTATTTT

D gene: -
CDR3 length: 14
V gene: TRBV5-1
J gene: TRBJ2-6
clone size: few
CDR3 protein: CASSLAYGANVLTF
CDR3 DNA: TGCGCCAGCAGCTTGGCGTATGGGGCCAACGTCCTGACTTTC

D gene: TRBD1
CDR3 length: 15
V gene: TRBV5-1
J gene: TRBJ2-7
clone size: -
CDR3 protein: CASSPGTGVIYEQYF
CDR3 DNA: TGCGCCAGCAGCCCGGGGACAGGGGTTATCTACGAGCAGTACTTC

D gene: -
CDR3 length: 12
V gene: TRBV7-9
J gene: TRBJ1-4
clone size: few
CDR3 protein: CASSLSSGKLFF
CDR3 DNA: TGTGCCAGCAGCTTATCCAGCGGGAAACTGTTTTTT

D gene: TRBD1
CDR3 length: 13
V gene: TRBV7-6
J gene: TRBJ2-5
clone size: -
CDR3 protein: CARRQGVLNEQYF
CDR3 DNA: TGTGCCAGACGACAGGGAGTTCTCAATGAGCAGTACTTC

D gene: -
CDR3 length: 15
V gene: TRBV7-2
J gene: TRBJ2-1
clone size: once
CDR3 protein: CASPSGQTSYNEQFF
CDR3 DNA: TGTGCCAGCCCTAGTGGGCAGACCTCCTACAATGAGCAGTTCTTC

D gene: -
CDR3 length: 16
V gene: TRBV10-3
J gene: TRBJ2-2
clone size: -
CDR3 protein: CATCPGTGSNTGELFF
CDR3 DNA: TGTGCCACTTGCCCCGGGACCGGCTCGAACACCGGGGAGCTGTTTTTT

D gene: -
CDR3 length: 16
V gene: TRBV11-2
J gene: TRBJ2-1
clone size: -
CDR3 protein: CASSLVWNPLYNEQFF
CDR3 DNA: TGTGCCAGCAGCTTAGTCTGGAACCCCCTCTACAATGAGCAGTTCTTC

D gene: TRBD2
CDR3 length: 17
V gene: TRBV18
J gene: TRBJ2-7
clone size: -
CDR3 protein: CAPPVLAGGTLSGEQYF
CDR3 DNA: TGTGCCCCTCCTGTCCTAGCGGGGGGGACGTTATCCGGCGAGCAGTACTTC

D gene: TRBD1
CDR3 length: 15
V gene: TRBV7-2
J gene: TRBJ1-4
clone size: -
CDR3 protein: CASSLRTGGYEKLFF
CDR3 DNA: TGTGCCAGCAGCCTACGGACAGGGGGATATGAAAAACTGTTTTTT

D gene: -
CDR3 length: 15
V gene: TRBV11-2
J gene: TRBJ2-3
clone size: -
CDR3 protein: CASSLVLVVTDTQYF
CDR3 DNA: TGTGCCAGCAGCTTAGTCCTGGTAGTCACAGATACGCAGTATTTT

D gene: -
CDR3 length: 13
V gene: TRBV4-2
J gene: TRBJ2-2
clone size: -
CDR3 protein: CASSQDRSGELFF
CDR3 DNA: TGTGCCAGCAGCCAAGATCGGTCCGGGGAGCTGTTTTTT

D gene: TRBD1
CDR3 length: 16
V gene: TRBV4-2
J gene: TRBJ1-4
clone size: few
CDR3 protein: CASSQDEGRGWEKLFF
CDR3 DNA: TGTGCCAGCAGCCAAGATGAAGGCAGGGGGTGGGAAAAACTGTTTTTT

D gene: -
CDR3 length: 13
V gene: TRBV6-1
J gene: TRBJ2-3
clone size: -
CDR3 protein: CASGRVITDTQYF
CDR3 DNA: TGTGCCAGCGGACGGGTTATCACAGATACGCAGTATTTT

D gene: TRBD1
CDR3 length: 16
V gene: TRBV9
J gene: TRBJ2-3
clone size: -
CDR3 protein: CASSAWDRGRADTQYF
CDR3 DNA: TGTGCCAGCAGCGCCTGGGACAGGGGGCGCGCAGATACGCAGTATTTT

D gene: -
CDR3 length: 13
V gene: TRBV20-1
J gene: TRBJ2-3
clone size: few
CDR3 protein: CSARRLSTDTQYF
CDR3 DNA: TGCAGTGCTAGGAGGCTTAGCACAGATACGCAGTATTTT

D gene: -
CDR3 length: 17
V gene: TRBV7-9
J gene: TRBJ2-2
clone size: -
CDR3 protein: CASSLAGRIANTGELFF
CDR3 DNA: TGTGCCAGCAGCTTAGCGGGCAGGATCGCGAACACCGGGGAGCTGTTTTTT

D gene: -
CDR3 length: 12
V gene: TRBV4-2
J gene: TRBJ2-7
clone size: few
CDR3 protein: CASSQSAREQYF
CDR3 DNA: TGTGCCAGCAGCCAAAGTGCGAGGGAGCAGTACTTC